A selection of T cell receptor beta chains follows, all from one sample in a study of blood T cell repertoires in COVID-19. TCRdb's copy holds only in-frame clones and misses some; the assay was immunoSEQ multiplex PCR. The sample lists around 220,000 clones, under 85% occurring once. Sequenced input: peripheral blood. These receptors were collected from a woman in her thirties or forties with active or convalescent COVID-19. Both conserved end residues are part of each CDR3. The order of the fields is V gene, D gene, CDR3 length, J gene, clone size, CDR3 DNA, CDR3 protein. D genes are given only for firm matches. For some rows the clone size is stated as once, few or many, or as a class when expanded; others skip it.

V: TRBV27
D: TRBD1
length: 14
J: TRBJ1-1
size: NA
DNA: TGTGCCAGCAGTCAAGGGACAGCGAACACTGAAGCTTTCTTT
CDR3: CASSQGTANTEAFF

V: TRBV2
D: NA
length: 14
J: TRBJ1-2
size: once
DNA: TGTGCCAGCAGCTGGGACATTAGAAACTATGGCTACACCTTC
CDR3: CASSWDIRNYGYTF

V: TRBV4-1
D: NA
length: 17
J: TRBJ1-6
size: NA
DNA: TGCGCCAGCAGCCACGGACAGTTCCCAACCAATAATTCACCCCTCCACTTT
CDR3: CASSHGQFPTNNSPLHF

V: TRBV18
D: TRBD1
length: 15
J: TRBJ1-5
size: NA
DNA: TGTGCCAGCTCACCCCTGGACAGGGAGGGACAGCCCCAGCATTTT
CDR3: CASSPLDREGQPQHF

V: TRBV6-6
D: NA
length: 14
J: TRBJ1-3
size: NA
DNA: TGTGCCAGCAGTGGAGACGTCTCTGGAAACACCATATATTTT
CDR3: CASSGDVSGNTIYF

V: TRBV7-2
D: NA
length: 15
J: TRBJ2-3
size: NA
DNA: TGTGCCAGCAGCGTCACGGGACTTAGCACAGATACGCAGTATTTT
CDR3: CASSVTGLSTDTQYF

V: TRBV7-3
D: NA
length: 14
J: TRBJ1-6
size: NA
DNA: TGTGCCAGTGGGACTGGGGGGGATTTTTCACCCCTCCACTTT
CDR3: CASGTGGDFSPLHF

V: TRBV24-1
D: NA
length: 14
J: TRBJ1-2
size: NA
DNA: TGTGCCACCAGTGACTCGGGGTATAACTATGGCTACACCTTC
CDR3: CATSDSGYNYGYTF

V: TRBV5-6
D: TRBD1
length: 14
J: TRBJ1-4
size: NA
DNA: TGTGCCAGCAGCCCGGATCCACAGGGGATACAACTGTTTTTT
CDR3: CASSPDPQGIQLFF

V: TRBV28
D: NA
length: 12
J: TRBJ1-1
size: NA
DNA: TGTGCCAGCGCCCCCCCAGGCACTGAAGCTTTCTTT
CDR3: CASAPPGTEAFF

V: TRBV5-4
D: NA
length: 15
J: TRBJ2-7
size: NA
DNA: TGTGCCAGCAGCTTGGGGGGCATATTCTCCTACGAGCAGTACTTC
CDR3: CASSLGGIFSYEQYF

V: TRBV5-1
D: NA
length: 18
J: TRBJ2-1
size: NA
DNA: TGCGCCAGCAGCGGGGGGGCGCGGGGCAATACCGTCTACAATGAGCAGTTCTTC
CDR3: CASSGGARGNTVYNEQFF

V: TRBV7-2
D: TRBD1
length: 14
J: TRBJ1-1
size: NA
DNA: TGTGCCAGCGGTACCACAGGGGTAAACACTGAAGCTTTCTTT
CDR3: CASGTTGVNTEAFF

V: TRBV6-5
D: NA
length: 15
J: TRBJ2-2
size: NA
DNA: TGTGCCAGCAGTTACTCCGGGGGTAACACCGGGGAGCTGTTTTTT
CDR3: CASSYSGGNTGELFF

V: TRBV2
D: TRBD2
length: 18
J: TRBJ2-1
size: NA
DNA: TGTGCCAGCAGTCTCCCCGGGACTAGCGGGGGCCAATACAATGAGCAGTTCTTC
CDR3: CASSLPGTSGGQYNEQFF

V: TRBV28
D: TRBD1
length: 15
J: TRBJ1-4
size: NA
DNA: TGTGCCAGCAGTCTTACGGGACAGGGATCTGAAAAACTGTTTTTT
CDR3: CASSLTGQGSEKLFF

V: TRBV5-1
D: NA
length: 15
J: TRBJ1-1
size: NA
DNA: TGCGCCAGCAGCGCCGGAAGTGGCGCGGGCACTGAAGCTTTCTTT
CDR3: CASSAGSGAGTEAFF

V: TRBV10-3
D: NA
length: 15
J: TRBJ1-4
size: NA
DNA: TGTGCCATCCGGCCAGGGAGGGCAACTAATGAAAAACTGTTTTTT
CDR3: CAIRPGRATNEKLFF

V: TRBV30
D: NA
length: 14
J: TRBJ1-6
size: NA
DNA: TGTGCCTGGAGTTTGTTACAGGATAATTCACCCCTCCACTTT
CDR3: CAWSLLQDNSPLHF

V: TRBV12-3/TRBV12-4
D: NA
length: 12
J: TRBJ1-5
size: NA
DNA: TGTGCCAGCAGCCCGCCTAGGGGGACCCAGCATTTT
CDR3: CASSPPRGTQHF

V: TRBV4-2
D: TRBD2
length: 16
J: TRBJ2-5
size: few
DNA: TGTGCCAGCAGCCCTAAACTAGCGGGGGGGTCGGAGACCCAGTACTTC
CDR3: CASSPKLAGGSETQYF

V: TRBV30
D: NA
length: 13
J: TRBJ1-1
size: NA
DNA: TGTGCCTGGAGTATCCGGGGGGACACTGAAGCTTTCTTT
CDR3: CAWSIRGDTEAFF

V: TRBV6-5
D: NA
length: 13
J: TRBJ1-5
size: NA
DNA: TGTGCCAGTTGGGGGGATAGCAATCAGCCCCAGCATTTT
CDR3: CASWGDSNQPQHF

V: TRBV11-2
D: TRBD2
length: 15
J: TRBJ2-2
size: NA
DNA: TGTGCCAGCAGCTTAGGATGGGGGGGAACCGGGGAGCTGTTTTTT
CDR3: CASSLGWGGTGELFF

V: TRBV12-3/TRBV12-4
D: NA
length: 12
J: TRBJ2-5
size: NA
DNA: TGTGCCAGCAGTTTATTCCCGGGGACCCAGTACTTC
CDR3: CASSLFPGTQYF

V: TRBV3-1/TRBV3-2
D: TRBD2
length: 15
J: TRBJ2-5
size: once
DNA: TGTGCCAGCAGCCAAGCCCGCGGGGGGGCGGAGACCCAGTACTTC
CDR3: CASSQARGGAETQYF

V: TRBV5-1
D: TRBD1
length: 14
J: TRBJ2-2
size: NA
DNA: TGCGCCAGCAGCTTGAACAGGGGGCCCGGGGAGCTGTTTTTT
CDR3: CASSLNRGPGELFF

V: TRBV5-1
D: NA
length: 13
J: TRBJ1-1
size: many
DNA: TGCGCCAGCAGCTTACAGGTTTGGGGTGAAGCTTTCTTT
CDR3: CASSLQVWGEAFF

V: TRBV11-2
D: TRBD1
length: 16
J: TRBJ1-1
size: NA
DNA: TGTGCCAGCAGCTTCACCCAGACAGGGGTGAACACTGAAGCTTTCTTT
CDR3: CASSFTQTGVNTEAFF

V: TRBV5-1
D: NA
length: 16
J: TRBJ1-6
size: NA
DNA: TGCGCCAGCAGCTTGGCCTCCTCAGGGGTAGGCTCACCCCTCCACTTT
CDR3: CASSLASSGVGSPLHF

V: TRBV2
D: NA
length: 10
J: TRBJ1-1
size: NA
DNA: TGTGCCAGCAGCCAACCGGGGGCTTTCTTT
CDR3: CASSQPGAFF

V: TRBV5-1
D: TRBD1
length: 15
J: TRBJ1-4
size: once
DNA: TGCGCCAGCAGCCTTTGGACAGGGGAGAGAGAAAAACTGTTTTTT
CDR3: CASSLWTGEREKLFF

V: TRBV4-1
D: TRBD2
length: 16
J: TRBJ2-1
size: few
DNA: TGCGCCAGCAGCCAAGCGACTAGCGGGGCGACCAATGAGCAGTTCTTC
CDR3: CASSQATSGATNEQFF

V: TRBV24-1
D: NA
length: 15
J: TRBJ1-2
size: NA
DNA: TGTGCCACCAGAAAGGGGTACCGGGCATGGTGTGGCTACACCTTC
CDR3: CATRKGYRAWCGYTF

V: TRBV9
D: TRBD1
length: 15
J: TRBJ2-2
size: NA
DNA: TGTGCCAGCAGCTTCAGGGGGCTGGACACCGGGGAGCTGTTTTTT
CDR3: CASSFRGLDTGELFF

V: TRBV6-4
D: NA
length: 14
J: TRBJ1-5
size: NA
DNA: TGTGCCAGCAGTGAGACTGCCCTCAATCAGCCCCAGCATTTT
CDR3: CASSETALNQPQHF

V: TRBV9
D: NA
length: 15
J: TRBJ1-1
size: NA
DNA: TGTGCCAGCAGCCCTTCCTGGACATGGAACACTGAAGCTTTCTTT
CDR3: CASSPSWTWNTEAFF

V: TRBV19
D: TRBD1
length: 15
J: TRBJ1-2
size: NA
DNA: TGTGCCAGTAGTACCTCCGGGACAGCTAACTATGGCTACACCTTC
CDR3: CASSTSGTANYGYTF

V: TRBV3-1/TRBV3-2
D: NA
length: 14
J: TRBJ1-1
size: NA
DNA: TGTGCCAGCAGCCAATATCAGGGTAACACTGAAGCTTTCTTT
CDR3: CASSQYQGNTEAFF

V: TRBV3-1/TRBV3-2
D: NA
length: 14
J: TRBJ1-1
size: many
DNA: TGTGCCAGCAGCTATTCCCAGGGTAACACTGAAGCTTTCTTT
CDR3: CASSYSQGNTEAFF

V: TRBV20-1
D: NA
length: 12
J: TRBJ2-7
size: NA
DNA: TGCAGTGCTAGTAGGGGTCCCTACGAGCAGTACTTC
CDR3: CSASRGPYEQYF

V: TRBV6-1
D: NA
length: 15
J: TRBJ2-6
size: NA
DNA: TGTGCCAGCAGTGATTTCAGCTCTGGGGCCAACGTCCTGACTTTC
CDR3: CASSDFSSGANVLTF

V: TRBV10-2
D: NA
length: 11
J: TRBJ2-7
size: NA
DNA: TGCGCCAGCACGAAGGGGTACGAGCAGTACTTC
CDR3: CASTKGYEQYF

V: TRBV10-1
D: TRBD1
length: 14
J: TRBJ2-1
size: NA
DNA: TGCGCCAGCAGTGAGTCGGACAGGGGCGATGAGCAGTTCTTC
CDR3: CASSESDRGDEQFF

V: TRBV5-4
D: NA
length: 15
J: TRBJ2-2
size: NA
DNA: TGTGCCAGCAGCCCCCCCCGGGGGGCGGGCGGGGAGCTGTTTTTT
CDR3: CASSPPRGAGGELFF

V: TRBV10-3
D: TRBD2
length: 14
J: TRBJ2-1
size: NA
DNA: TGTGCCGCCATCGCTAGCGGGGGAGGTAATGAGCAGTTCTTC
CDR3: CAAIASGGGNEQFF

V: TRBV18
D: NA
length: 15
J: TRBJ2-1
size: NA
DNA: TGTGCCAGCTCACCATTTTCGTCTTACGCGGGTTCCCAGTTCTTC
CDR3: CASSPFSSYAGSQFF

V: TRBV5-4
D: NA
length: 14
J: TRBJ1-1
size: NA
DNA: TGTGCCAGCAGCTTTAGGCGGGGTGTGCCTGAAGCTTTCTTT
CDR3: CASSFRRGVPEAFF

V: TRBV5-6
D: TRBD1
length: 16
J: TRBJ1-1
size: NA
DNA: TGTGCCAGCAGCCCGGACAGGGGAAGAATGAACACTGAAGCTTTCTTT
CDR3: CASSPDRGRMNTEAFF